The TCR beta chain under discussion was sequenced for a study of blood T cell repertoires in COVID-19. For the study at large: Sites in the United States, Italy and Spain provided acute and convalescent COVID-19 samples. The analysed material was cDNA or gDNA that came from T cells, B-cell-depleted T cells, or PBMCs.

The protocol was immunoSEQ multiplex PCR, while the TCRdb copy is restricted to in-frame clones and leaves out a portion. The sample contains fewer than 45,000 clones, approximately 69% of which appear only once. CDR1 and CDR2 (germline): SGHVS, FNYEAQ. J lost 6 bases, V lost 4 bases, and 11 bases had no gene match. This CDR3 has 16 residues. This clonotype was sampled from a man in his 70s with COVID-19, enrolled during active disease. The gene calls are TRBV7-6 and TRBJ2-7, with TRBD1 identical over 11 bases. Material: peripheral blood. The DNA of the CDR3 is TGTGCCAGCAGCTCGAACGTCGGGACAGGGGGGTCCGAGCAGTACTTC. Protein sequence: CASSSNVGTGGSEQYF.